These T cell receptor beta chains were read from a single sample in a study of CD8+ T cells in alopecia areata. The method was immunoSEQ multiplex PCR; TCRdb's version includes in-frame clones alone and lacks a portion of them. The sample consists of 140,000 or so clones, 40% to 55% of them appearing once. Specimen: CD4+ T cells sorted from blood, collected at week 0. All receptors derive from a human donor with alopecia areata. CDR3s include the opening cysteine and the closing phenylalanine or tryptophan. The D gene is left open where the match is weak. Some rows mark clone size as missing; the rest say once, few, many or name a class of expanded clone.

d_call j_call v_call clone_size cdr3_nt cdr3_aa
TRBD1 TRBJ2-5 TRBV29-1 few TGCAGCGGGGACAGGGGGCGCCAAGAGACCCAGTACTTC CSGDRGRQETQYF
. TRBJ1-1 TRBV7-2 . TGTGCCAGCAGCTTAGGGACACTAGGTGAAGCTTTCTTT CASSLGTLGEAFF
TRBD2 TRBJ2-3 TRBV2 . TGTGCCAGCAAAACTAGCGGTAGCACAGATACGCAGTATTTT CASKTSGSTDTQYF
TRBD2 TRBJ2-4 TRBV27 few TGTGCCAGCAGTTTACCGGGACTAGCGGGAGTCCCGAAAAACATTCAGTACTTC CASSLPGLAGVPKNIQYF
. TRBJ1-2 TRBV25-1 few TGTGCCAGCAGTGACCGGAGCTATGGCTACACCTTC CASSDRSYGYTF
. TRBJ2-3 TRBV4-1 few TGCGCCAGCAGCCAAGAGGTTGGATCTCAGTATTTT CASSQEVGSQYF
TRBD2 TRBJ2-5 TRBV27 . TGTGCCAGCAGTTTAGGGCTAGCGGGAGAGACCCAGTACTTC CASSLGLAGETQYF
. TRBJ2-5 TRBV30 . TGTGCCTGGAGTGTCCCCAGGGGAAGAAGAGAGACCCAGTACTTC CAWSVPRGRRETQYF
TRBD1 TRBJ1-5 TRBV2 few TGTGCCAGCACCGGGACAGGGCTCTGGCAGCCCCAGCATTTT CASTGTGLWQPQHF
. TRBJ2-5 TRBV5-4 . TGTGCCAGCAGCTTGTATACTAGCGAGACCCAGTACTTC CASSLYTSETQYF
. TRBJ1-4 TRBV29-1 . TGCAGCGCCCGAACAGGAGGTGAAAAACTGTTTTTT CSARTGGEKLFF
TRBD1 TRBJ1-5 TRBV4-1 few TGCGCCAGCAGCCAAGTCTGGACAGGGGTAAATCAGCCCCAGCATTTT CASSQVWTGVNQPQHF
. TRBJ1-2 TRBV29-1 . TGCAGCGTTTTTGAGGGAGGAGGTGGCTACACCTTC CSVFEGGGGYTF
. TRBJ1-3 TRBV29-1 . TGCAGCGGAACCGGGGGATTCTCTGGAAACACCATATATTTT CSGTGGFSGNTIYF
. TRBJ1-1 TRBV29-1 . TGCAGCGCCCGTACAGGGCGCACTGAAGCTTTCTTT CSARTGRTEAFF
. TRBJ1-2 TRBV29-1 once TGCAGCGTTGACGTGAATGGCTACACCTTC CSVDVNGYTF
. TRBJ2-3 TRBV10-2 . TGCGCCAGCAGCCCTGGCACCCTAAGGGATACGCAGTATTTT CASSPGTLRDTQYF
. TRBJ1-2 TRBV29-1 . TGCAGCGTTGAAGATCCAGGGACCGTTGATCGCTACACCTTC CSVEDPGTVDRYTF
. TRBJ2-7 TRBV27 few TGTGCCAGCGGGAGTAGGGGAGGCGAGCAGTACTTC CASGSRGGEQYF
TRBD1 TRBJ2-3 TRBV25-1 . TGTGCCAGCAGTCTAAGGGGAGGACAGGGGGCCGGAGATACGCAGTATTTT CASSLRGGQGAGDTQYF
. TRBJ1-5 TRBV7-2 . TGTGCCAGCAGCTTAAGGGGCAATCAGCCCCAGCATTTT CASSLRGNQPQHF
. TRBJ1-5 TRBV28 few TGTGCCAGCAGGGAGGAGGCTAGAGGGCCCCAGCATTTT CASREEARGPQHF
TRBD1 TRBJ2-1 TRBV28 . TGTGCCAGCACTATCGCACAGGGGCTAAAGCAGTTCTTC CASTIAQGLKQFF
. TRBJ1-2 TRBV29-1 . TGCAGCGTTGAAGTTCGGAGTGCTGGCTACACCTTC CSVEVRSAGYTF
. TRBJ2-5 TRBV30 . TGTGCCTGGAAACAGGGTGGGGAGACCCAGTACTTC CAWKQGGETQYF
TRBD2 TRBJ2-3 TRBV4-1 few TGCGCCAGCAGCCAAGTGAGCGGGAGAAGTGCAGATACGCAGTATTTT CASSQVSGRSADTQYF
TRBD2 TRBJ2-5 TRBV5-1 . TGCGCCAGCAGCTATTTAGCGGGAGGCCCTCAAGAGACCCAGTACTTC CASSYLAGGPQETQYF
. TRBJ1-1 TRBV14 . TGTGCCAGCAGCCAACGGTACCCGGTCATGAACACTGAAGCTTTCTTT CASSQRYPVMNTEAFF
. TRBJ1-5 TRBV28 few TGTGCCAGCAGCTCCGACAGCCAACGTAGCAATCAGCCCCAGCATTTT CASSSDSQRSNQPQHF
. TRBJ2-5 TRBV28 . TGTGCCAGCAGTTTCCCCGGGGAAGAGACCCAGTACTTC CASSFPGEETQYF
. TRBJ2-3 TRBV7-3 . TGTGCCAGCAGCTTAGTCGGACCCGGCACAGATACGCAGTATTTT CASSLVGPGTDTQYF
. TRBJ2-1 TRBV11-2 . TGTGCCAGCAGTCACCCCGGGGATGAGCAGTTCTTC CASSHPGDEQFF
TRBD2 TRBJ2-1 TRBV6-5 . TGTGCCAGCAGACAAGGACTAGCTTGCTTCTTC CASRQGLACFF
. TRBJ1-1 TRBV30 . TGTGCCTGGAGCGGGGCAACTATAAACACTGAAGCTTTCTTT CAWSGATINTEAFF
TRBD2 TRBJ2-2 TRBV29-1 few TGCAGCGGAGGGACTAGCGGTAACACCGGGGAGCTGTTTTTT CSGGTSGNTGELFF
. TRBJ1-2 TRBV6-5 few TGTGCCAGCAGTTACACACCGGGCCCCCTAGGCTACACCTTC CASSYTPGPLGYTF
. TRBJ2-2 TRBV30 . TGTGCCTGGAGGGTGACTTATAGCGGGGAGCTGTTTTTT CAWRVTYSGELFF
TRBD1 TRBJ2-7 TRBV6-5 . TGTGCCAGCATGGGGCAGGGGGCTTCCCACGAGCAGTACTTC CASMGQGASHEQYF
. TRBJ2-2 TRBV7-3 . TGTGCCAGCAGCTCAAGGCAGCGGTCGGGCACCGGGGAGCTGTTTTTT CASSSRQRSGTGELFF
TRBD2 TRBJ2-2 TRBV30 . TGTGCCTGGAGTAGGATAGCGGGTATCGGGGAGCTGTTTTTT CAWSRIAGIGELFF
. TRBJ1-1 TRBV7-3 . TGTGCCAGCAGCTTAAACAGGGCAACTGAAGCTTTCTTT CASSLNRATEAFF
. TRBJ2-7 TRBV7-9 . TGTGCCAGCAGCTCAGACCTAGAAGGGCGTCCCCCTGGCTTC CASSSDLEGRPPGF
. TRBJ1-2 TRBV28 many TGTGCCAGCACGGCCGGCGGGACCGCGCACTATGGCTACACCTTC CASTAGGTAHYGYTF
. TRBJ2-3 TRBV18 . TGTGCCAGCTCAAAGGGAGATACGCAGTATTTT CASSKGDTQYF
. TRBJ2-1 TRBV27 . TGTGCCAGCAGTTTAGGGTACAATGAGCAGTTCTTC CASSLGYNEQFF
. TRBJ2-1 TRBV29-1 . TGCAGCGCTACCAAGAGCTCCTACAATGAGCAGTTCTTC CSATKSSYNEQFF
TRBD2 TRBJ2-3 TRBV7-2 . TGTGCCAGCAGCTTATCAACTAGCGGGAGCGCAGATACGCAGTATTTT CASSLSTSGSADTQYF
. TRBJ2-6 TRBV11-2 . TGTGCCAGCAGTTCCGCCAGGGCGGCTGGGGCCAACGTCCTGACTTTC CASSSARAAGANVLTF
TRBD1 TRBJ1-3 TRBV7-9 . TGTGCCAGCAGGCGGACAGGGGGCACTGGAAACACCATATATTTT CASRRTGGTGNTIYF
. TRBJ2-5 TRBV4-1 . TGCGCCAGCAGCCAAGGGACGGGGCCGGAGACCCAGTACTTC CASSQGTGPETQYF
. TRBJ2-7 TRBV7-2 . TGTGCCAGCAGCCCGAAGGACGAGCAGTACTTC CASSPKDEQYF
. TRBJ2-2 TRBV30 . TGTGCCTGGGCCCCGGGGCCAAACACCGGGGAGCTGTTTTTT CAWAPGPNTGELFF
TRBD1 TRBJ2-7 TRBV7-2 . TGTGCCAGCAGCTTAGCCCCCGGGACAGGGGCCGAGCAGTACTTC CASSLAPGTGAEQYF